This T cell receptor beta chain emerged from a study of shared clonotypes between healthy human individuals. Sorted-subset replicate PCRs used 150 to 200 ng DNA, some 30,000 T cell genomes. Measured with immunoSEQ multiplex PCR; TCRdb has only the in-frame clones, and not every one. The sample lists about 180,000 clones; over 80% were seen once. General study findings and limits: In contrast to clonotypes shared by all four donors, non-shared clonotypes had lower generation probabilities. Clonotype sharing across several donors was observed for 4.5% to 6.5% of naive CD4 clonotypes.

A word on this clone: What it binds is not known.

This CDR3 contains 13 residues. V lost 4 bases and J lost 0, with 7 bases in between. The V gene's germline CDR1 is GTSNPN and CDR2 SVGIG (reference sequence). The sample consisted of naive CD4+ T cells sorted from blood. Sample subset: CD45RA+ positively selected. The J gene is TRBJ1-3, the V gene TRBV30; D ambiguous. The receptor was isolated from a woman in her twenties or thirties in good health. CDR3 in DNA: TGTGCCTGGAACACACTCTCTGGAAACACCATATATTTT. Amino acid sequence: CAWNTLSGNTIYF.